One sample yielded the 11 T cell receptor beta chains listed below, sequenced in a study of identical twins. TCRdb re-called the 5' RACE reads with MiXCR, one entry per CDR3 protein. The sample lists 450,000 or so distinct CDR3 sequences, approximately 14% occurring once. In addition, the sample was reused for a study of yellow fever vaccine responses in identical twins.

The sequencing sample was made of CD4+ T cells sorted from blood. These receptors originate from a woman under 30 in good health.

The gene calls are TRBV7-2 and TRBJ2-3; TRBD2 is a possible D gene (5 bases). Germline V gives CDR1 SGHTA, CDR2 FQGNSA. Trimming removed 5 bases at V and 2 bases at J, with 17 bases between. This CDR3 contains 16 residues. The CDR3: CASSPPHGGITDTQYF. The CDR3 DNA reads TGTGCCAGCAGCCCCCCCCATGGAGGTATCACAGATACGCAGTATTTT.

The rearrangement uses TRBV4-3 and TRBJ2-7, with D possibly matching TRBD1 (5 bases). The V and J ends lost 3 bases and 6 bases respectively, with 12 bases between them. From germline, CDR1 is LGHNA and CDR2 YSLEER. The CDR3 runs to 13 residues. CDR3 nucleotide sequence: TGCGCCAGCAGCCAGGGCGGTGGGGCCGAGCAGTACTTC. This codes for CASSQGGGAEQYF.

The chain uses TRBV11-2 and TRBJ2-7; D perhaps matches TRBD2 (5 bases). Deletions cut 4 bases from V and 0 bases from J, with 16 bases between. CDR1 SGHAT and CDR2 FQNNGV come from the germline V gene. The CDR3 covers 16 residues. The CDR3 nucleotides read TGTGCCAGCAGCTCTTCACGGTCGCGGGTCTCCTACGAGCAGTACTTC. It specifies CASSSSRSRVSYEQYF.

This clonotype was counted between two and nine times. The J gene is TRBJ2-3, the V gene TRBV29-1, with D possibly TRBD1 on 6 matching bases. Germline loops: CDR1 SQVTM, CDR2 ANQGSEA. The CDR3 spans 17 residues. Between the trimmed V and J ends, which lost 7 bases and 2 bases, there was a span of 25 bases. The CDR3 here is CSARGTLLGVSTDTQYF. The CDR3 coding sequence is TGCAGCGCTAGGGGGACACTTCTGGGGGTATCCACAGATACGCAGTATTTT.

The chain is built from TRBV6-4 and TRBJ2-1; TRBD2 agrees at 10 bases. The CDR3 sequence is 14 residues long. V trimming: 2 bases; J trimming: 10 bases; junction bases outside the gene matches: 5. Germline-derived CDR1 and CDR2 are MRHNA and SNTAGT. CDR3 region: CASSDGLAEGEQFF. In DNA form, the CDR3 reads TGTGCCAGCAGTGACGGACTAGCGGAGGGGGAGCAGTTCTTC.

This clonotype was seen repeatedly, ten times or more. The chain couples TRBV6-5 to TRBJ2-5; D uncertain. CDR3 length: 12 residues. V was trimmed by 3 bases and J by 9 bases, leaving 11 bases between them. Per germline, CDR1 MNHEY and CDR2 SVGAGI. DNA for the CDR3: TGTGCCAGCAGTTATCCGCCGACGGCCCAGTACTTC. Translated: CASSYPPTAQYF.

The table lists this clonotype with a few counts. The rearrangement joins TRBV5-1 to TRBJ2-3; D unresolved. The ends were cut back, 0 bases at V and 2 bases at J, with 13 bases in the middle. The CDR3 totals 16 residues. From germline, CDR1 is SGHRS and CDR2 YFSETQ. The CDR3: CASSLAPRPYTDTQYF. DNA for the CDR3: TGCGCCAGCAGCTTGGCCCCCCGGCCCTACACAGATACGCAGTATTTT.

The chain has TRBV15 and TRBJ2-7; 10 nucleotides align to TRBD1. Germline CDR1 LNHNV, CDR2 YYDKDF (reference sequence). This CDR3 spans 14 amino acids. Unmatched junction bases numbered 1, after V lost 3 bases and J lost 2 bases. The CDR3 sequence is CATSSGQGAYEQYF. The CDR3 coding sequence is TGTGCCACCAGCAGCGGACAGGGGGCCTACGAGCAGTACTTC. Supplemented by reference TRBV15 and TRBJ2-7, the full variable domain reads DAMVIQNPRYQVTQFGKPVTLSCSQTLNHNVMYWYQQKSSQAPKLLFHYYDKDFNNEADTPDNFQSRRPNTSFCFLDIRSPGLGDTAMYLCATSSGQGAYEQYFGPGTRLTVT.

In its sample, this clonotype was seen many times. The chain has TRBV12-3 or TRBV12-4 and TRBJ2-1; D is unclear. The CDR3 extends over 11 amino acids. V was shortened by 5 bases and J by 7 bases, with 6 bases between the two germline ends. In nucleotides, the CDR3 is TGTGCCAGCAGTCGTAGTAATGAGCAGTTCTTC. It is translated as CASSRSNEQFF.

This clonotype was seen a few times. The chain is built from TRBV6-6 and TRBJ2-1; D call uncertain. CDR1 is MNHNY and CDR2 is SVGAGI in the germline V gene (reference sequence). This CDR3 comprises 12 residues. V was clipped by 4 bases and J by 8 bases, with 9 bases between them. In DNA, the CDR3 is TGTGCCAGCAGTTCAGCCGGGTATGAGCAGTTCTTC. It is translated as CASSSAGYEQFF.

This clonotype has just a few counts. The CDR3 is CASRYDRANTEAFF. The CDR3, as DNA: TGTGCCAGCCGCTATGATCGGGCGAACACTGAAGCTTTCTTT. The rearrangement links TRBV2 to TRBJ1-1; the D is unclear. V was shortened by 8 bases and J by 1 base, with 14 bases between the two germline ends. The CDR3 is 14 residues long. Germline V CDR1 and CDR2: SNHLY, FYNNEI.